This T cell receptor beta chain was observed in a study of shared clonotypes between healthy human individuals. CDR1 is KGHSH and CDR2 is LQKENI in the germline V gene. V lost 0 bases and J 2 bases, leaving 7 bases between the germline ends. This CDR3 comprises 14 residues. As for this clone: This sample also contains other DNA sequences that code for the same CDR3.

Researchers divided each subset's genomic DNA evenly across several immunoSEQ plates. The protocol was immunoSEQ multiplex PCR, while the TCRdb copy is restricted to in-frame clones and leaves out a portion. The table lists about 490,000 clones, 78% of them singletons, with 9.5% to 15% in the top ten. Every donor, a Caucasian adult, lived in Nashville, Tennessee. Genomic DNA of unsorted samples came from roughly 90 million PBMCs. The chain links TRBV18 to TRBJ2-5; D gene unclear. The sample taken for sequencing was PBMCs. The TCR sequence derives from a woman between 40 and 55 years old in good health. Some clones in this sample may be carry-over from other donors' samples. CDR3: CASSPPSVQETQYF. In DNA, the CDR3 is TGTGCCAGCTCACCACCAAGCGTTCAAGAGACCCAGTACTTC.